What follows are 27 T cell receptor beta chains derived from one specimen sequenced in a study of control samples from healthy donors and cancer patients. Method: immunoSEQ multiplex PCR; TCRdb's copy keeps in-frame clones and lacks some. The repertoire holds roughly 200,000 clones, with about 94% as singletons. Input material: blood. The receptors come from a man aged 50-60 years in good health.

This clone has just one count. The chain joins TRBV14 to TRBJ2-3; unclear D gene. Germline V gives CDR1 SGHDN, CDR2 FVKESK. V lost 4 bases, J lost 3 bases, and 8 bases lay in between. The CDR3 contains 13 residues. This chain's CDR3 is CASSRVGTDTQYF. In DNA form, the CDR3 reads TGTGCCAGCAGCCGAGTTGGAACAGATACGCAGTATTTT.

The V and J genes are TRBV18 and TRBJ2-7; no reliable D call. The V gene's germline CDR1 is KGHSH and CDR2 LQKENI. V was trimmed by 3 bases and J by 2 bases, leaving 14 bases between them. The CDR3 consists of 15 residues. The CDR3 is CASSPSLGIAYEQYV. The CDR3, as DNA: TGTGCCAGCTCACCCTCATTAGGCATAGCCTACGAGCAGTACGTC.

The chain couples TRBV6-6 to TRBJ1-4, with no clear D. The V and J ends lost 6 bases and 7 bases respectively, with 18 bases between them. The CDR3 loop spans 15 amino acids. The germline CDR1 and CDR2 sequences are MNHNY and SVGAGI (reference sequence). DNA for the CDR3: TGTGCCAGCAGCCCAGGACGCTCGTGGGGTGAAAAACTGTTTTTT. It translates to CASSPGRSWGEKLFF.

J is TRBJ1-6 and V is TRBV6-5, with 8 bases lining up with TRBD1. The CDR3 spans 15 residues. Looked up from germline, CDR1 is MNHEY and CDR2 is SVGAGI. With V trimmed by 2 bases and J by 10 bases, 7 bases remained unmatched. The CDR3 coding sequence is TGTGCCAGCAGTTACCGTGACAGGGGAGGCTCACCCCTCCACTTT. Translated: CASSYRDRGGSPLHF.

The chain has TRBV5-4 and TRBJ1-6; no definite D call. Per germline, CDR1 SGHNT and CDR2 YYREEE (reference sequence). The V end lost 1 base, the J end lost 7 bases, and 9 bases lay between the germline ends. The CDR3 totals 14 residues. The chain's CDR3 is CASSLRERNSPLHF. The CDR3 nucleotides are TGTGCCAGCAGCTTGAGAGAAAGGAATTCACCCCTCCACTTT.

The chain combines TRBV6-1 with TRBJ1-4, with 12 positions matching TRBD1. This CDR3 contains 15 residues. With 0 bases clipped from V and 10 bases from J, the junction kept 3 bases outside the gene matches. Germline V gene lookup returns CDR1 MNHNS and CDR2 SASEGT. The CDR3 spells CASSEAGQGARKLFF. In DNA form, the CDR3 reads TGTGCCAGCAGTGAAGCGGGACAGGGGGCGCGAAAACTGTTTTTT.

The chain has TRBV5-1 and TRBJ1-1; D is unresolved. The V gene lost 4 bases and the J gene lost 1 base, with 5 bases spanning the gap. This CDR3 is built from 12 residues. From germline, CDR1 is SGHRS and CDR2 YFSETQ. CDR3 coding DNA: TGCGCCAGCAGCCGACCGAACACTGAAGCTTTCTTT. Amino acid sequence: CASSRPNTEAFF. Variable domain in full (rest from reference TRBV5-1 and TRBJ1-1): KAGVTQTPRYLIKTRGQQVTLSCSPISGHRSVSWYQQTPGQGLQFLFEYFSETQRNKGNFPGRFSGRQFSNSRSEMNVSTLELGDSALYLCASSRPNTEAFFGQGTRLTVV.

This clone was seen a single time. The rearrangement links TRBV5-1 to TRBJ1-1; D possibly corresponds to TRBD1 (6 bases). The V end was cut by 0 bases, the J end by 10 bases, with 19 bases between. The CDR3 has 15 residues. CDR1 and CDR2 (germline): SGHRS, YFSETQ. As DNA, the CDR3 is TGCGCCAGCAGCTTGGAGGCAGGGGCAGAAGTCTTAGCTTTCTTT. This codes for CASSLEAGAEVLAFF.

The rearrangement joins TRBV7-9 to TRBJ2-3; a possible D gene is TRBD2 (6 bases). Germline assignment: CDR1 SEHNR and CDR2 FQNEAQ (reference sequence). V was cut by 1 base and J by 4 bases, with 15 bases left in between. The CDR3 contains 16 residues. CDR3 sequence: CASSLESGGVADTQYF. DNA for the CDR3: TGTGCCAGCAGCTTAGAATCTGGCGGGGTAGCAGATACGCAGTATTTT.

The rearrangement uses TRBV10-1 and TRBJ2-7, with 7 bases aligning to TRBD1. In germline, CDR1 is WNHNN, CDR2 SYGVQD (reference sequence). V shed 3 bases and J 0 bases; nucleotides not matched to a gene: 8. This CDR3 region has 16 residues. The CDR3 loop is CASSDQQGRGSYEQYF. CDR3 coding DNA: TGCGCCAGCAGTGATCAACAGGGGAGAGGCTCCTACGAGCAGTACTTC.

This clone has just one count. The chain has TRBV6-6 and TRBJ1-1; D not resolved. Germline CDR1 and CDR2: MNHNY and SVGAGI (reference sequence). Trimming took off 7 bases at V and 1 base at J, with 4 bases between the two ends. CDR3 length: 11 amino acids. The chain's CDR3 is CASKGNTEAFF. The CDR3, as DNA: TGTGCCAGCAAAGGGAACACTGAAGCTTTCTTT.

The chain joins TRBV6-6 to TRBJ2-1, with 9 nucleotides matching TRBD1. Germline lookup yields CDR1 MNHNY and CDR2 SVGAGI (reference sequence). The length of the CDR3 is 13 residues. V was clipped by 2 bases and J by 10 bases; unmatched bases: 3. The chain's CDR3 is CASSYPTGGEQFF. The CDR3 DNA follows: TGTGCCAGCAGTTACCCGACAGGGGGAGAGCAGTTCTTC.

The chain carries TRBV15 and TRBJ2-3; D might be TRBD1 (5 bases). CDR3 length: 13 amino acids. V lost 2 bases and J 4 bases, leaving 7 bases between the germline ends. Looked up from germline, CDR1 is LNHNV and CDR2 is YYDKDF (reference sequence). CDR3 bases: TGTGCCACCAGCAGACAGGGCCCAGATACGCAGTATTTT. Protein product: CATSRQGPDTQYF.

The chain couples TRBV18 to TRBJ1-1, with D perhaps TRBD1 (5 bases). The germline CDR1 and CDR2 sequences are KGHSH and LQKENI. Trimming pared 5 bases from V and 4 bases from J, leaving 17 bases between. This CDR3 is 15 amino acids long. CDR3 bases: TGTGCCAGCTCATCCCCTCGGGGCGGGGGCACTGAAGCTTTCTTT. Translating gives CASSSPRGGGTEAFF.

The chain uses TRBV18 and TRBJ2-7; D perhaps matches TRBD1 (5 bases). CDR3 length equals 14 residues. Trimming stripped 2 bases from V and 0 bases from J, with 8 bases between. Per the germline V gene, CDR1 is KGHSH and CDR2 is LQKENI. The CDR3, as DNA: TGTGCCAGCTCACCAGGGGCCAGCTCCTACGAGCAGTACGTC. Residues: CASSPGASSYEQYV.

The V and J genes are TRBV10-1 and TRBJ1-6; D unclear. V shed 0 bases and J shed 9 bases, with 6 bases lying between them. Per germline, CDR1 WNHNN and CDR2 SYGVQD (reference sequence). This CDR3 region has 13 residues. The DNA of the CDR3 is TGCGCCAGCAGTGAGTCGTTAGCTTCACCCCTCCACTTT. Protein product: CASSESLASPLHF.

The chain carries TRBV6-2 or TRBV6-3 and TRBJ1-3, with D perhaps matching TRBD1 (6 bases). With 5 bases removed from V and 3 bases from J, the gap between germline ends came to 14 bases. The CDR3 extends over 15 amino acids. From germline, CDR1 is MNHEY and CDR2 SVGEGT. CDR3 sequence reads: CASSTGGLGGNTIYF. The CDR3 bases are TGTGCCAGCAGTACGGGGGGCCTCGGTGGAAACACCATATATTTT.

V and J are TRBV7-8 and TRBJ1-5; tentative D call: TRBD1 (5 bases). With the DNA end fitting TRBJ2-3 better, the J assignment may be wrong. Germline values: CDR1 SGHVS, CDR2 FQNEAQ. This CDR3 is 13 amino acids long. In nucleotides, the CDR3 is TGTGCCAGCAGCTTCCCAGGGAATCAGCCCCAGTATTTT. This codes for CASSFPGNQPQYF.

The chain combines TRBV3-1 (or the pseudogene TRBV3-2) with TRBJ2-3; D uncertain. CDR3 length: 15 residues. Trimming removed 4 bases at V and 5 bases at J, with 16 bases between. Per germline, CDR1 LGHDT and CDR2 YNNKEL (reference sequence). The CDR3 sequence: CASSPGERAGDTQYF. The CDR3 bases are TGTGCCAGCAGCCCGGGCGAAAGGGCCGGAGATACGCAGTATTTT.

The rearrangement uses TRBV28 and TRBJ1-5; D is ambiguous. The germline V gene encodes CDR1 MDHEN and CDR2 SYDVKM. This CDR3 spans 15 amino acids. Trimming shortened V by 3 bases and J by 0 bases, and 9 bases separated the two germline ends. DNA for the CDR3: TGTGCCAGCAGTTTTTCGCGGAATAGCAATCAGCCCCAGCATTTT. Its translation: CASSFSRNSNQPQHF. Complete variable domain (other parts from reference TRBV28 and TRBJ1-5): DVKVTQSSRYLVKRTGEKVFLECVQDMDHENMFWYRQDPGLGLRLIYFSYDVKMKEKGDIPEGYSVSREKKERFSLILESASTNQTSMYLCASSFSRNSNQPQHFGDGTRLSIL.

CDR3 sequence reads: CASRGTSTNEQFF. The CDR3, as DNA: TGTGCCAGCAGGGGGACTAGTACCAATGAGCAGTTCTTC. This sequence joins TRBV27 and TRBJ2-1; TRBD2 matches at 8 bases. The germline CDR1 and CDR2 sequences are MNHEY and SMNVEV (reference sequence). CDR3 length: 13 residues. Unmatched junction bases numbered 4, after V lost 6 bases and J lost 6 bases.

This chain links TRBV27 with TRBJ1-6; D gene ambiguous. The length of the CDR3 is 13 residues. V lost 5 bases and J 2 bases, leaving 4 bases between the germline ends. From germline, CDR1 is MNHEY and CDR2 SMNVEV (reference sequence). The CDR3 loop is CASSGTYNSPLHF. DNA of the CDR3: TGTGCCAGCAGTGGGACCTATAATTCACCCCTCCACTTT.

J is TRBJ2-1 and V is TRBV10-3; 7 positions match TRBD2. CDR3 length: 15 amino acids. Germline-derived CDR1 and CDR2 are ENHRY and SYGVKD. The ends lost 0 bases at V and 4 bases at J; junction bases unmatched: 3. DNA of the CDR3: TGTGCCATCAGTGAGTCGGCGGGGGTTTACAATGAGCAGTTCTTC. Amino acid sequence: CAISESAGVYNEQFF.

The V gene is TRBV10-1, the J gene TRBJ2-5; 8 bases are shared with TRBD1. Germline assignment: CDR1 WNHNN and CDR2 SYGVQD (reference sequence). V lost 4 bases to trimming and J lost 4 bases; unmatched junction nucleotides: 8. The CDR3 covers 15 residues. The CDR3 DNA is TGCGCCAGCAGTGTCCCAGGACAGGGCGGAGAGACCCAGTACTTC. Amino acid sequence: CASSVPGQGGETQYF.

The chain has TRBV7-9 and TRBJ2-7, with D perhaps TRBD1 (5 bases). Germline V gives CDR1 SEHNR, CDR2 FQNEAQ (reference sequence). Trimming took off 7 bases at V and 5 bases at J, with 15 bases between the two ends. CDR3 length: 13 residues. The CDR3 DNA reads TGTGCCAGCACGGTGGGGCCATCCAACGAGCAGTACGTC. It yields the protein CASTVGPSNEQYV.

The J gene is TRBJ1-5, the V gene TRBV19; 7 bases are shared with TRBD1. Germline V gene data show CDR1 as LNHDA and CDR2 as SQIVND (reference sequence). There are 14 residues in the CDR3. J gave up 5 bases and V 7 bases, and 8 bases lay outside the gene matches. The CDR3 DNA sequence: TGTGCCAGTACTACGGAGGGGGCGTATCAGCCCCAGCATTTT. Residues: CASTTEGAYQPQHF.

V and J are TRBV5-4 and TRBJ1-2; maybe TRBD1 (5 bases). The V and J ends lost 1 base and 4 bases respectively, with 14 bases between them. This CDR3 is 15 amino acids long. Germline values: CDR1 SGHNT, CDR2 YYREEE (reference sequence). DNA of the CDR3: TGTGCCAGCAGCTTGTCGACAGCGAGGGGCTATGGCTACACCTTC. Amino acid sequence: CASSLSTARGYGYTF.